The 9 T cell receptor beta chains listed next were all sequenced from one sample in a study of cytomegalovirus exposure and HLA in healthy donors. Amplification used 60 Vbeta primers and 13 Jbeta primers. Assay: immunoSEQ multiplex PCR; the TCRdb copy retains only in-frame clones and omits some. The sample lists 130,000 to 150,000 clones, approximately 79% occurring once. The source material was PBMCs. These receptors were collected from a man younger than 35 in good health and CMV-seropositive.

V is TRBV7-2 and J is TRBJ1-2, with D perhaps matching TRBD1 (6 bases). The germline V gene encodes CDR1 SGHTA and CDR2 FQGNSA. V dropped 1 base and J dropped 10 bases, with 10 bases sitting between them. The CDR3 loop spans 12 amino acids. CDR3: CASSLDRDNYTF. As DNA, the CDR3 is TGTGCCAGCAGCTTAGACCGGGACAACTACACCTTC.

The chain has TRBV5-1 and TRBJ1-4; TRBD1 matches 7 bases. The CDR3 contains 14 residues. Germline V gene lookup returns CDR1 SGHRS and CDR2 YFSETQ. Losses at the gene ends were 1 base for V and 8 bases for J; bases not matched to a gene: 5. For the CDR3, the DNA is TGCGCCAGCAGCTTGTCTGGACAGGAGGAAAAACTGTTTTTT. Encoded protein: CASSLSGQEEKLFF.

This clone was recorded only once. The chain combines TRBV27 with TRBJ2-3; 9 positions agree with TRBD2. From germline, CDR1 is MNHEY and CDR2 SMNVEV (reference sequence). The ends lost 7 bases at V and 2 bases at J; junction bases unmatched: 7. The CDR3 consists of 15 residues. CDR3 protein: CASTRAGGITDTQYF. The CDR3 nucleotides are TGTGCCAGCACTAGGGCGGGGGGGATCACAGATACGCAGTATTTT.

This clone was detected a few times. This sequence joins TRBV9 and TRBJ2-7; 8 positions agree with TRBD2. The V and J ends lost 4 bases and 5 bases, in that order; junction bases with no gene match: 8. This CDR3 comprises 14 residues. Germline V gene sequence: CDR1 SGDLS, CDR2 YYNGEE. Written as DNA, the CDR3 is TGTGCCAGCAGCCCCGGGGGGGCCAGACACGAGCAGTACTTC. Translated, it gives CASSPGGARHEQYF.

The chain carries TRBV5-4 and TRBJ1-2, with D possibly being TRBD1 (5 bases). Germline V gene lookup returns CDR1 SGHNT and CDR2 YYREEE (reference sequence). V was cut by 2 bases and J by 3 bases, with 14 bases left in between. The length of the CDR3 is 15 residues. The CDR3 nucleotides read TGTGCCAGCAGCTTCGCTGCCCAGGGCCACTATGGCTACACCTTC. Amino acid sequence: CASSFAAQGHYGYTF.

The gene calls are TRBV11-2 and TRBJ2-7, with TRBD1 identical over 9 bases. Germline V gives CDR1 SGHAT, CDR2 FQNNGV. V trimming: 5 bases; J trimming: 3 bases; junction bases outside the gene matches: 8. This CDR3 spans 15 amino acids. The CDR3 nucleotides are TGTGCCAGCAGCGGGCGGACAGGGGAGGGCTACGAGCAGTACTTC. It encodes CASSGRTGEGYEQYF.

The J gene is TRBJ1-3, the V gene TRBV4-1; D is undetermined. The CDR3 is 13 amino acids. Germline V gene lookup returns CDR1 MGHRA and CDR2 YSYEKL. Trimming pared 7 bases from V and 4 bases from J, leaving 11 bases between. DNA for the CDR3: TGCGCCAGCACCGCGGGTCCAGGAAACACCATATATTTT. It specifies CASTAGPGNTIYF.

The chain recombines TRBV5-5 with TRBJ1-1, with D uncertain. Germline loops: CDR1 SGHKS, CDR2 YYEKEE (reference sequence). This CDR3 has 13 amino acids. Trimming cost V 4 bases and J 3 bases, with 10 bases left between them. CDR3 region: CASSSGGYTEAFF. CDR3 bases: TGTGCCAGCAGCAGCGGCGGGTACACTGAAGCTTTCTTT.

V is TRBV18 and J is TRBJ2-1, with 10 positions matching TRBD1. The germline CDR1 and CDR2 sequences are KGHSH and LQKENI. V lost 0 bases to trimming and J lost 6 bases; unmatched junction nucleotides: 5. The CDR3 length is 16 residues. CDR3 DNA sequence: TGTGCCAGCTCACCACCTCAAGGGACAGGGGCCAATGAGCAGTTCTTC. Protein sequence: CASSPPQGTGANEQFF.